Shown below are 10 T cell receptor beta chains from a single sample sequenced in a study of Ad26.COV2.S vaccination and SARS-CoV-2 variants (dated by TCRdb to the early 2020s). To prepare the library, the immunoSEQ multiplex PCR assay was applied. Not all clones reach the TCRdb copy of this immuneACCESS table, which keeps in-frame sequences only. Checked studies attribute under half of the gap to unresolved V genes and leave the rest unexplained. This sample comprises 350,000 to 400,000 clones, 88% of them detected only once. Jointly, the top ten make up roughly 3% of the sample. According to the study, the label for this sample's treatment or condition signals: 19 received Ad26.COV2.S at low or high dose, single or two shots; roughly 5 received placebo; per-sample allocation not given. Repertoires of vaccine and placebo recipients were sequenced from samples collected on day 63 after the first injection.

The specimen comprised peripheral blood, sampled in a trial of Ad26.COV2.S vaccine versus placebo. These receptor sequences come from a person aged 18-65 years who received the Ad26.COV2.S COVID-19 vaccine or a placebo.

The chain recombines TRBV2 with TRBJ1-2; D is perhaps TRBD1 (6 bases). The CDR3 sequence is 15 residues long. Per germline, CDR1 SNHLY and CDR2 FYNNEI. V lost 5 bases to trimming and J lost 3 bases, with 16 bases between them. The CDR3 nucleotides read TGTGCCAGCAGTAAATCCCAGGGGAGAGACTATGGCTACACCTTC. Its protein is CASSKSQGRDYGYTF. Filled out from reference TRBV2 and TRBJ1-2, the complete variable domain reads EPEVTQTPSHQVTQMGQEVILRCVPISNHLYFYWYRQILGQKVEFLVSFYNNEISEKSEIFDDQFSVERPDGSNFTLKIRSTKLEDSAMYFCASSKSQGRDYGYTFGSGTRLTVV.

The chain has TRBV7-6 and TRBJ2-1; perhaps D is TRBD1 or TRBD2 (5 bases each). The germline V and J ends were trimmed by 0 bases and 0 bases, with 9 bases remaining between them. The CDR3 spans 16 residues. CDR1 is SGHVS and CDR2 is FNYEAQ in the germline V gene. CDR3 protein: CASSLAWDRSYNEQFF. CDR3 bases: TGTGCCAGCAGCTTAGCTTGGGACCGCTCCTACAATGAGCAGTTCTTC. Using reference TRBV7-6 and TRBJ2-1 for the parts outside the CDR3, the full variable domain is GAGVSQSPRYKVTKRGQDVALRCDPISGHVSLYWYRQALGQGPEFLTYFNYEAQQDKSGLPNDRFSAERPEGSISTLTIQRTEQRDSAMYRCASSLAWDRSYNEQFFGPGTRLTVL.

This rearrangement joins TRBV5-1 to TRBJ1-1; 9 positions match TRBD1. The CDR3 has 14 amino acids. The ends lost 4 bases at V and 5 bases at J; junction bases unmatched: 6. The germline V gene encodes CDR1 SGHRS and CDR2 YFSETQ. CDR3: CASSPQGAWTEAFF. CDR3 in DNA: TGCGCCAGCAGCCCACAGGGGGCTTGGACTGAAGCTTTCTTT. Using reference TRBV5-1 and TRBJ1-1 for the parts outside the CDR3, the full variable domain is KAGVTQTPRYLIKTRGQQVTLSCSPISGHRSVSWYQQTPGQGLQFLFEYFSETQRNKGNFPGRFSGRQFSNSRSEMNVSTLELGDSALYLCASSPQGAWTEAFFGQGTRLTVV.

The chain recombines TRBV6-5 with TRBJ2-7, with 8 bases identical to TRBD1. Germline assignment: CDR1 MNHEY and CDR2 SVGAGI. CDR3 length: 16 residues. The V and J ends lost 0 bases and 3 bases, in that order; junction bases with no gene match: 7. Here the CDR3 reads CASSYSTIRGHYEQYF. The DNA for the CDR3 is TGTGCCAGCAGTTACTCGACTATCAGGGGGCACTACGAGCAGTACTTC.

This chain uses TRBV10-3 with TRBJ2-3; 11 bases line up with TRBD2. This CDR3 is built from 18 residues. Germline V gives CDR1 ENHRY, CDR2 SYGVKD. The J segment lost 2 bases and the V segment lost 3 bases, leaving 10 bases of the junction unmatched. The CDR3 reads CAISERLASGGFTDTQYF. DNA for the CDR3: TGTGCCATCAGTGAACGCTTAGCTAGCGGGGGGTTCACAGATACGCAGTATTTT.

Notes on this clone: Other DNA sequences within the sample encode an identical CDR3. CDR3 DNA: TGCGCCAGCAGCTTGGAACAGGGATCCTACGAGCAGTACTTC. Protein sequence: CASSLEQGSYEQYF. The chain combines TRBV5-1 with TRBJ2-7, with D possibly TRBD1 on 6 matching bases. Germline V gives CDR1 SGHRS, CDR2 YFSETQ. The CDR3 is 14 amino acids. V lost 0 bases and J lost 1, with 8 bases in between.

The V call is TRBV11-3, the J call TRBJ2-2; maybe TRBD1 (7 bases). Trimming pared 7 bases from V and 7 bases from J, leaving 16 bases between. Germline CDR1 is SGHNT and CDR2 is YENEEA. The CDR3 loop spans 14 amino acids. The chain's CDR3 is CASTGPGGGGELFF. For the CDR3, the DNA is TGTGCCAGCACCGGGCCAGGGGGAGGCGGGGAGCTGTTTTTT.

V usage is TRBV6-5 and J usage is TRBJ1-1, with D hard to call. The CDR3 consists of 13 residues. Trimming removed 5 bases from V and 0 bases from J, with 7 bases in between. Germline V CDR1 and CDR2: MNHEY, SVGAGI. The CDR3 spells CASSPEMNTEAFF. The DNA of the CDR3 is TGTGCCAGCAGTCCCGAAATGAACACTGAAGCTTTCTTT.

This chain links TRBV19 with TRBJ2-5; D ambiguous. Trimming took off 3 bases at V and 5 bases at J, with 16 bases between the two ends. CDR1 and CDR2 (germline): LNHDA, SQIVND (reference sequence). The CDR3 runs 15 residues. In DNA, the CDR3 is TGTGCCAGTAGTATTGGGTCAGCCACACTCGAGACCCAGTACTTC. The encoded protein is CASSIGSATLETQYF.

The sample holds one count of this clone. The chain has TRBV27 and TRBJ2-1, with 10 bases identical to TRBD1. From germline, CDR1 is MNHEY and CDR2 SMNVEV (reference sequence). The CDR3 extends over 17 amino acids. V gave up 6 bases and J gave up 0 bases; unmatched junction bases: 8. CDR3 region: CASSPLTGGYSYNEQFF. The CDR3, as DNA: TGTGCCAGCAGCCCTTTGACAGGGGGCTACTCCTACAATGAGCAGTTCTTC.